This TCR beta chain was captured in a study of blood T cell repertoires in COVID-19. The wider study: COVID-19 samples, acute and convalescent, were from the United States, Italy and Spain.

This CDR3 is built from 13 residues. Germline CDR1 and CDR2: LGHNT and FRNRAP. The V and J ends lost 6 bases and 2 bases respectively, with 8 bases between them. Some clones are missing from TCRdb's copy, which holds only in-frame ones; the method was immunoSEQ multiplex PCR. The sample lists under 150,000 clones, 75% to 85% occurring once. J is TRBJ1-5 and V is TRBV12-5; D is uncertain. The specimen was peripheral blood. This TCR was sampled from a man of 80 years or more with acute or convalescent COVID-19. The CDR3 protein is CASGPGGNQPQHF. In nucleotides, the CDR3 is TGTGCTAGTGGCCCGGGTGGCAATCAGCCCCAGCATTTT.